This T cell receptor beta chain was documented in a study of regulatory T cells in long-lasting Graves disease. Study-wide context: Recently diagnosed Graves' patients had received antithyroid drugs for under 3 months. General study points: Peripheral blood was the sole material, not thyroid tissue.

As regards this clonotype: Its antigen is currently unknown.

Assembly of TCR beta libraries relied on iRepertoire HTBI primers together with Arm-PCR of CDR3 regions. Original handling: Gene usage covered approximately 60 TRBV and roughly 14 TRBJ segments. Each CDR3 protein gets one entry after TCRdb re-called the multiplex PCR reads with MiXCR. The V and J calls were not made by the authors but by TCRdb's processing. The repertoire holds over 500,000 distinct CDR3 sequences, with 15% to 20% as singletons. Specified time point: newly diagnosed GD, antithyroid drugs for less than 3 months. The TCR library was made from RNA extracted from PBMCs. The length of the CDR3 is 18 residues. The V segment lost 8 bases and the J segment 4 bases; nucleotides outside the gene matches: 12. The germline V gene has CDR1 WNHNN and CDR2 SYGVQD (reference sequence). These data also featured in a second study, about T cells in Graves' hyperthyroidism and ophthalmopathy. In that study: First-round RT-PCR with HTBI primers amplified the TCR CDR3 region.

This TCR derives from a man aged 18 to 30 with Graves disease. The V gene is TRBV10-1, the J gene TRBJ2-1; TRBD2 matches at 15 bases. Sequenced here: peripheral blood mononuclear cells (PBMCs), sampled at new diagnosis, from a patient treated with antithyroid drugs. The CDR3 region has the DNA TGCGCCAGCGGGACTAGCGGGAGGAGTAGGGAACTATACAATGAGCAGTTCTTC. This sequence encodes CASGTSGRSRELYNEQFF.